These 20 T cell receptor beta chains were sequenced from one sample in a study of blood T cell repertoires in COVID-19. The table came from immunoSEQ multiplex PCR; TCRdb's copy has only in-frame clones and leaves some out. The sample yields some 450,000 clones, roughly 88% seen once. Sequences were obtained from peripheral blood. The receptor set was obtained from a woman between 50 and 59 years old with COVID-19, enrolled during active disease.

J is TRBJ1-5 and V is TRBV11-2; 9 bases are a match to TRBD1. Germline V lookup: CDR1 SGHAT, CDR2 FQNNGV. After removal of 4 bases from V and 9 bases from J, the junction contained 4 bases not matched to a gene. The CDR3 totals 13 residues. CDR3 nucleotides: TGTGCCAGCAGCTCGGGACAGGGTTGGCCCCAGCATTTT. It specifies CASSSGQGWPQHF.

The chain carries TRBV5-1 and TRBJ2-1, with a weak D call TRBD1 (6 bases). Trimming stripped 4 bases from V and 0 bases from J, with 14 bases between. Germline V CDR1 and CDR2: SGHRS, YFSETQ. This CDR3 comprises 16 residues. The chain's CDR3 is CASSLGTGSSYNEQFF. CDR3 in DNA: TGCGCCAGCAGCCTTGGAACAGGGAGCTCCTACAATGAGCAGTTCTTC. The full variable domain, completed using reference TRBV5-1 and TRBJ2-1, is KAGVTQTPRYLIKTRGQQVTLSCSPISGHRSVSWYQQTPGQGLQFLFEYFSETQRNKGNFPGRFSGRQFSNSRSEMNVSTLELGDSALYLCASSLGTGSSYNEQFFGPGTRLTVL.

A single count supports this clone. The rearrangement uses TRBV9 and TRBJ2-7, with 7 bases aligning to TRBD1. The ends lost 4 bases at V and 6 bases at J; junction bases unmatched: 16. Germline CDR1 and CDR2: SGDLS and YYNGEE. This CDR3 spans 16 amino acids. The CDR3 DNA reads TGTGCCAGCAGCCGCGTAGGTGGGACAGACCTCGGCGAGCAGTACTTC. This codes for CASSRVGGTDLGEQYF. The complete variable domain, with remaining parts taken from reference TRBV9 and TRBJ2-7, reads DSGVTQTPKHLITATGQRVTLRCSPRSGDLSVYWYQQSLDQGLQFLIQYYNGEERAKGNILERFSAQQFPDLHSELNLSSLELGDSALYFCASSRVGGTDLGEQYFGPGTRLTVT.

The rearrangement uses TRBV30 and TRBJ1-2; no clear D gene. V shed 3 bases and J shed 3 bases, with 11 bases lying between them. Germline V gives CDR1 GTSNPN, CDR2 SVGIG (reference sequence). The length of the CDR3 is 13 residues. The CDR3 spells CAWRLSGDYGYTF. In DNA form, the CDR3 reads TGTGCCTGGAGGCTCTCCGGGGACTATGGCTACACCTTC.

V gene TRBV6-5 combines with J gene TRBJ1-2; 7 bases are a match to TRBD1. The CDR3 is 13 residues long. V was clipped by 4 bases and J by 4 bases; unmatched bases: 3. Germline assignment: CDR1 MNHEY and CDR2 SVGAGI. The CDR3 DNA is TGTGCCAGCAGTTTACGACAGGGCTATGGCTACACCTTC. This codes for CASSLRQGYGYTF.

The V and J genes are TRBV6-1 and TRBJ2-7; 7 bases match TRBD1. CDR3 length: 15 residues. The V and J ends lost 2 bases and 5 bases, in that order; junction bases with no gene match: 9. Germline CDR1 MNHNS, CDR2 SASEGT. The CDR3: CASSELHTTGDEQYF. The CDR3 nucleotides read TGTGCCAGCAGTGAACTCCACACTACAGGGGACGAGCAGTACTTC.

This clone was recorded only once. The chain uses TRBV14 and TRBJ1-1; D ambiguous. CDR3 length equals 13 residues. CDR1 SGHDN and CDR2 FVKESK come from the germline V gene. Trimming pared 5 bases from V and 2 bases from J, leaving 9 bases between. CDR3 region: CASSVGLNTEAFF. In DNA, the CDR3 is TGTGCCAGCAGCGTTGGGCTCAACACTGAAGCTTTCTTT.

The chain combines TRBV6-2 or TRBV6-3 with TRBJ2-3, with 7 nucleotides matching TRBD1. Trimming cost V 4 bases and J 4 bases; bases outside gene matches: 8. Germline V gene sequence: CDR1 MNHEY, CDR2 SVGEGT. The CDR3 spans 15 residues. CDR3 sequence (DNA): TGTGCCAGCAGTTCCAAAGGGGGCCAGGCAGATACGCAGTATTTT. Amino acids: CASSSKGGQADTQYF.

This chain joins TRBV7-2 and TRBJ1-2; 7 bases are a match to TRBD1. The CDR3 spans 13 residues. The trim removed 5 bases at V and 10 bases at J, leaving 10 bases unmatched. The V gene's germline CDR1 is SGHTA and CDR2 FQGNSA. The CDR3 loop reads CASSVGTVPDYTF. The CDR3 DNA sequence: TGTGCCAGCAGCGTTGGGACAGTACCCGACTACACCTTC. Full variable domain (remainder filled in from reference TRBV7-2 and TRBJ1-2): GAGVSQSPSNKVTEKGKDVELRCDPISGHTALYWYRQSLGQGLEFLIYFQGNSAPDKSGLPSDRFSAERTGGSVSTLTIQRTQQEDSAVYLCASSVGTVPDYTFGSGTRLTVV.

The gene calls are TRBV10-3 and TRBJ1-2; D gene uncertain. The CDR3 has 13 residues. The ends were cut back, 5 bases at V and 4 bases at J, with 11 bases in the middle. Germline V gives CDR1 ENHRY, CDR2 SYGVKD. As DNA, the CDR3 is TGTGCCATCAGTCCGACCGGAGGCTATGGCTACACCTTC. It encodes CAISPTGGYGYTF.

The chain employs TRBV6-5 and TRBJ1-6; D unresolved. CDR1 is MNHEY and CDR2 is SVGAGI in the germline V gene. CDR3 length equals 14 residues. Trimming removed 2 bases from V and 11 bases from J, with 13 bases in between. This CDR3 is CASSYGEGAAPLHF. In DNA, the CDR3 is TGTGCCAGCAGTTACGGAGAGGGCGCGGCACCCCTCCACTTT.

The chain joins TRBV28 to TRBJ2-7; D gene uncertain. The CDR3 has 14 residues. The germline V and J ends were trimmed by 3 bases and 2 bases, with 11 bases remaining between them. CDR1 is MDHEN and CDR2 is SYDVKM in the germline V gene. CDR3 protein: CASSFGRLTYEQYF. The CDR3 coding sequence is TGTGCCAGCAGTTTTGGCAGGCTTACCTACGAGCAGTACTTC.

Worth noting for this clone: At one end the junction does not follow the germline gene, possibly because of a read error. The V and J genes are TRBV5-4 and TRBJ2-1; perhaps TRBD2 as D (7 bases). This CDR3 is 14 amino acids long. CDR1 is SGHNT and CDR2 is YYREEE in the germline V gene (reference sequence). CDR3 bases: TGTGCAAGCAGTCCGGGGGGCTCGTACAATGAGCAGTTCTTC. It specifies CASSPGGSYNEQFF.

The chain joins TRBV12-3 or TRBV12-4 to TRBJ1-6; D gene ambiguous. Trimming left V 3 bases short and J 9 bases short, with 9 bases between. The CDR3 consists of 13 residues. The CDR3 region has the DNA TGTGCCAGCAGTTTGGAGCGGCCTTCACCCCTCCACTTT. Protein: CASSLERPSPLHF.

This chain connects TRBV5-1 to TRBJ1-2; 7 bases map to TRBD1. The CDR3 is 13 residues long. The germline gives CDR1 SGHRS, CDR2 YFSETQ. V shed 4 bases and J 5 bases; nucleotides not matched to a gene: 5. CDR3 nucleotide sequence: TGCGCCAGCAGCGAGGGGGCAGGGTATGGCTACACCTTC. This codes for CASSEGAGYGYTF.

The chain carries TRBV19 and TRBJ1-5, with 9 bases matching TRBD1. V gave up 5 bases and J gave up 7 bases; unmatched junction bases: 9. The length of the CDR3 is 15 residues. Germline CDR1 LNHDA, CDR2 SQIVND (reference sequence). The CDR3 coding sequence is TGTGCCAGTAGTGGTACAGGGGGCCGTGGACAGCCCCAGCATTTT. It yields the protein CASSGTGGRGQPQHF.

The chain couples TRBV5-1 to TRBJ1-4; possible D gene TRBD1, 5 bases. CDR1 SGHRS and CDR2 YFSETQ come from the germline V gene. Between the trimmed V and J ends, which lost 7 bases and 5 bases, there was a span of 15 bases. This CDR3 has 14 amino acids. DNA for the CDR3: TGCGCCAGCTCCCGGGGGGAACCAAATGAAAAACTGTTTTTT. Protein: CASSRGEPNEKLFF. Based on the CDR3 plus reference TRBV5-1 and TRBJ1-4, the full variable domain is KAGVTQTPRYLIKTRGQQVTLSCSPISGHRSVSWYQQTPGQGLQFLFEYFSETQRNKGNFPGRFSGRQFSNSRSEMNVSTLELGDSALYLCASSRGEPNEKLFFGSGTQLSVL.

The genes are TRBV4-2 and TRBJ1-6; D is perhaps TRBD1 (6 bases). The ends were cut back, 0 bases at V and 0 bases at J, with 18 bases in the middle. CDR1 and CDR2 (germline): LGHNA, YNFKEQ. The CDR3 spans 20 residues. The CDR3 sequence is CASSQDWSGAISSYNSPLHF. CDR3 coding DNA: TGTGCCAGCAGCCAAGATTGGTCAGGGGCGATCAGCTCCTATAATTCACCCCTCCACTTT.

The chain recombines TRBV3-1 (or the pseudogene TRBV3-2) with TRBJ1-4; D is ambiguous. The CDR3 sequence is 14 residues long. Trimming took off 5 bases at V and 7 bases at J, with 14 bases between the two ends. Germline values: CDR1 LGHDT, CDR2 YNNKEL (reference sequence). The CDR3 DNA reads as TGTGCCAGCAGCTGGGTCTCCGCGGGTGAAAAACTGTTTTTT. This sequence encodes CASSWVSAGEKLFF.

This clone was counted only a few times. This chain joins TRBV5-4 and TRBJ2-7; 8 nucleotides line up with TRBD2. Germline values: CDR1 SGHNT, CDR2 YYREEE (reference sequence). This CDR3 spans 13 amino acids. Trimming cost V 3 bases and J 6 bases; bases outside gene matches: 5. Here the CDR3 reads CASSYPGGPEQYF. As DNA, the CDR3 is TGTGCCAGCAGCTACCCGGGGGGGCCCGAGCAGTACTTC.